Detailed here is one T cell receptor beta chain. This sample was taken from a study of blood T cell repertoires in COVID-19. Study summary: From the United States, Italy and Spain came samples of acute and convalescent COVID-19. From T cells, B-cell-depleted T cells, or PBMCs came the material, which was cDNA or gDNA.

Source study methods: Amplified reference gene primers provided the basis for estimating nucleated cell counts. TCRdb's table, derived via immunoSEQ multiplex PCR, lists solely in-frame clones and lacks some. V and J calls plus clone size are reproduced from that table; the DNA served to infer D and trimming. The sample lists 200,000 to 300,000 clones, 80% to 85% seen once, with about an eighth in the top ten. Trimming at V came to 8 bases and at J to 1 base, leaving 9 bases not matched to a gene. The V gene's germline CDR1 is LNHDA and CDR2 SQIVND (reference sequence). CDR3 size: 17 residues. Sequencing used peripheral blood. The sequence came from a woman aged 60-75 years with active or convalescent COVID-19. V gene TRBV19 combines with J gene TRBJ2-1; TRBD2 agrees at 12 bases. DNA for the CDR3: TGTGCCAGTGCTAGCGGGGGGGCGGGTAGGTCCTACAATGAGCAGTTCTTC. This encodes CASASGGAGRSYNEQFF.